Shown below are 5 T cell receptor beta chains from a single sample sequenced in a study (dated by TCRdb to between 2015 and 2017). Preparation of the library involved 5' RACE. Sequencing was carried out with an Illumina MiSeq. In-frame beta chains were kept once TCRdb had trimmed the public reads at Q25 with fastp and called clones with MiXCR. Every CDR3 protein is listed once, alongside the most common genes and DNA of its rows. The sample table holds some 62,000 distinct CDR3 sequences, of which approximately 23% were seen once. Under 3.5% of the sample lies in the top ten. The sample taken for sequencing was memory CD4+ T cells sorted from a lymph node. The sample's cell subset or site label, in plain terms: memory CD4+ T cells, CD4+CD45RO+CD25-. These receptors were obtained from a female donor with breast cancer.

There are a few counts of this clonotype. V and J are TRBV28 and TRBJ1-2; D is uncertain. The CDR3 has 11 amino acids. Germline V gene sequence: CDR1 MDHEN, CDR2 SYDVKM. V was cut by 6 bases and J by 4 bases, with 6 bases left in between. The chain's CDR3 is CASRTSYGYTF. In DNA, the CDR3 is TGTGCCAGCAGGACGTCCTATGGCTACACCTTC.

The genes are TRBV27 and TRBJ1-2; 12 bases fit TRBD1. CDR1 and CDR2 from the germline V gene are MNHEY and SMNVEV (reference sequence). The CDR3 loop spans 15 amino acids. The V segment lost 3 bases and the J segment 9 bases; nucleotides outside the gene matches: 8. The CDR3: CASSFVTGQGASYTF. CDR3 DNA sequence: TGTGCCAGCAGTTTCGTAACGGGACAGGGGGCAAGCTACACCTTC.

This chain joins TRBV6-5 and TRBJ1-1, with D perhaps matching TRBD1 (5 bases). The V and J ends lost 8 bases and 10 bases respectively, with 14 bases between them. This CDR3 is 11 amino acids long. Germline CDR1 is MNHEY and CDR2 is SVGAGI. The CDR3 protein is CASGRDGGAFF. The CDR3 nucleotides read TGTGCCAGCGGAAGAGATGGGGGAGCTTTCTTT.

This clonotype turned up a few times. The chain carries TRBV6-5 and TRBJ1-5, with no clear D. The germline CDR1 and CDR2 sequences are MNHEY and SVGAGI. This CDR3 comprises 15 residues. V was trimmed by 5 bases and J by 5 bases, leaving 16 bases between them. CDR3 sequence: CASSPMGGLDQPQHF. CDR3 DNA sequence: TGTGCCAGCAGTCCCATGGGAGGGTTGGATCAGCCCCAGCATTTT.

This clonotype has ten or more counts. As DNA, the CDR3 is TGTGCCAGCAGCTTGCGGAGCACAGATACGCAGTATTTT. This translates into CASSLRSTDTQYF. J is TRBJ2-3 and V is TRBV5-6, with D unresolved. There are 13 residues in the CDR3. Germline CDR1 and CDR2: SGHDT and YYEEEE. V gave up 1 base and J gave up 0 bases, with 3 bases separating them.